This record looks at one TCR beta chain sequence and its context. The CDR3 sequence is 10 residues long. V was pared by 8 bases and J by 6 bases, with 6 bases between. Germline V lookup: CDR1 KGHSH, CDR2 LQKENI. This entry comes from a study of OX40 agonist ivuxolimab in advanced cancers. Using immunoSEQ multiplex PCR, the repertoire was profiled, and TCRdb retains in-frame clones only, with some absent. The table records roughly 90,000 clones, about 89% of them present only once. The TCR originated in an adult with an advanced solid tumor such as melanoma, head and neck, liver or kidney cancer. The sequencing used CD4+ or CD8+ T cells sorted from blood, collected in a trial of the OX40 agonist ivuxolimab. The V call is TRBV18, the J call TRBJ2-3, with D unclear. The CDR3 coding sequence is TGTGCCAGCCGCCGGGATACGCAGTATTTT. Encoded protein: CASRRDTQYF.